This entry is about one T cell receptor (beta chain). Antigen unknown. This specimen belongs to a study of cytomegalovirus exposure and HLA in healthy donors. Method: immunoSEQ multiplex PCR; TCRdb's copy keeps in-frame clones and lacks some. The table includes around 250,000 clones, about 90% detected once. The germline V gene encodes CDR1 MNHEY and CDR2 SVGAGI. The V gene lost 6 bases and the J gene lost 8 bases, with 11 bases spanning the gap. The CDR3 is 12 residues long. Findings and limits, study-wide: The tendency of first-cohort TCR clusters to co-occur in the roughly 110 validation repertoires was the finding of a later analysis. TCR beta chains numbering roughly 150 were designated cytomegalovirus-associated. The majority of TCR sequences were rare, yet some public TCRs appeared in many donors.

The donors were members of the roughly 120-subject validation cohort (separate from the approximately 670-subject first cohort). The rearrangement uses TRBV6-5 and TRBJ2-1; D not certain. The clonotype originates from a woman aged 18-29 years in good health and CMV-seronegative. The sample was PBMCs. In DNA, the CDR3 is TGTGCCAGCAGGCCTAGAGGCGATGAGCAGTTCTTC. Its protein product is CASRPRGDEQFF.